This TCR beta chain was observed in a study of T cells in women clearing cervical HPV infection. Here immunoSEQ multiplex PCR was the method, and the copy in TCRdb shows in-frame clones only, minus some. The sample data list under 30,000 clones. The specimen was blood buffy coat. The sequence was obtained from a woman aged 18 to 75 with a cervical HPV16 infection that either progressed to CIN3+ or cleared (not recorded which).

CDR3 sequence reads: CSANPGTEAFF. Partial CDR3 DNA: TGCAGTGCTAATCCGGGGACTGAA. This sequence joins TRBV20-1 and TRBJ1-1, with unresolved D. The CDR3 end falls 3 residues outside the read, so it is completed with the germline J gene. Germline CDR1 DFQATT, CDR2 SNEGSKA (reference sequence). CDR3 length: 11 amino acids. Trimming pared 4 bases from V and 5 bases from J, leaving 8 bases between.